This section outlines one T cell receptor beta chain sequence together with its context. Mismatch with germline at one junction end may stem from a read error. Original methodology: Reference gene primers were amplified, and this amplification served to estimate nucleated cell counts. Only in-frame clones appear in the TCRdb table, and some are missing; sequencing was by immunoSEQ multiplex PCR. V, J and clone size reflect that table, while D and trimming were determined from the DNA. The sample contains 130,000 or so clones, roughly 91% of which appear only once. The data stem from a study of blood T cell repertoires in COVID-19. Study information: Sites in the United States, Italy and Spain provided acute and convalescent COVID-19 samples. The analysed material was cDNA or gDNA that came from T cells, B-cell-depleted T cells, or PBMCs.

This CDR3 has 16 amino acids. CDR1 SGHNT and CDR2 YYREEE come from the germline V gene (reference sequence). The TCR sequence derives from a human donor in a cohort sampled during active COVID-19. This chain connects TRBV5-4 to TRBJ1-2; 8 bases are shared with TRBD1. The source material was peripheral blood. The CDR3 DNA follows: TGTGCCAGCAGTTTGGCTACAGGGGGAATGCCTAGGGGCTACACCTTC. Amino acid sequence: CASSLATGGMPRGYTF.